The clone carrying this TCR beta chain was counted only a few times. The sample originates from a study of blood T cell repertoires in COVID-19. About the research overall: T cells, B-cell-depleted T cells, or PBMCs provided the cDNA or gDNA that served as material.

The CDR3 has 16 residues. The V end lost 0 bases, the J end lost 5 bases, and 13 bases lay between the germline ends. Germline assignment: CDR1 SGHTA and CDR2 FQGNSA. Authors' processing steps: Amplified reference gene primers provided the basis for estimating nucleated cell counts. TCRdb keeps only in-frame clones here, not all; method: immunoSEQ multiplex PCR. V and J calls and clone size follow that table, whereas D and trimming were derived from the DNA. This sample has about 190,000 clones; around 85% occur once, and the top ten carry under 15%. The TCR comes from a woman aged 45 to 65 with acute or convalescent COVID-19. The sequenced sample was peripheral blood. This rearrangement joins TRBV7-2 to TRBJ1-4, with a tentative D call TRBD1 (6 bases). The CDR3 loop reads CASSLAGTYRNEKLFF. For the CDR3, the DNA is TGTGCCAGCAGCTTAGCCGGGACATATAGGAATGAAAAACTGTTTTTT.